One and the same sample provided the 20 T cell receptor beta chains below, sequenced in a study of T cells in Graves' hyperthyroidism and ophthalmopathy. Researchers took RNA transcripts and amplified the TCR beta CDR3 regions from them. When the TCR CDR3 underwent first-round RT-PCR, the HTBI primer set was used. TCRdb called the multiplex PCR reads again in MiXCR, with one record for every CDR3 protein. The profile shows more than 550,000 distinct CDR3 sequences, approximately 18% of them singletons. Sequencing used blood. These receptors all come from a woman aged 50 to 60 with Graves' hyperthyroidism that later progressed to Graves' ophthalmopathy.

This clonotype was detected ten times or more. The chain carries TRBV30 and TRBJ2-7; tentatively, D is TRBD2 (6 bases). Deletions cut 3 bases from V and 3 bases from J, with 12 bases between. CDR1 and CDR2 (germline): GTSNPN, SVGIG (reference sequence). This CDR3 comprises 13 residues. CDR3 sequence reads: CAWRLGGNYEQYF. For the CDR3, the DNA is TGTGCCTGGAGGCTCGGAGGGAACTACGAGCAGTACTTC.

In this sample, this clonotype turned up many times. The chain employs TRBV20-1 and TRBJ2-1; a weak D match, TRBD1 (5 bases). Germline values: CDR1 DFQATT, CDR2 SNEGSKA (reference sequence). The CDR3 consists of 13 residues. The V end was cut by 5 bases, the J end by 8 bases, with 16 bases between. Here the CDR3 reads CSAPVGVRDEQFF. The CDR3 DNA is TGCAGTGCTCCCGTAGGGGTTCGTGATGAGCAGTTCTTC.

The chain has TRBV19 and TRBJ2-4; TRBD1 aligns across 10 bases. Germline CDR1 and CDR2: LNHDA and SQIVND (reference sequence). The V segment lost 4 bases and the J segment 3 bases; nucleotides outside the gene matches: 6. CDR3 size: 16 residues. The CDR3 nucleotides read TGTGCCAGTAGTAAACCGGGACAGGGGATCAAAAACATTCAGTACTTC. Residues: CASSKPGQGIKNIQYF.

In this sample, this clonotype turned up many times. The V and J genes are TRBV7-9 and TRBJ2-1; 12 bases fit TRBD2. This CDR3 has 15 amino acids. The V and J ends lost 1 base and 7 bases, in that order; junction bases with no gene match: 2. CDR1 SEHNR and CDR2 FQNEAQ come from the germline V gene (reference sequence). CDR3 DNA: TGTGCCAGCAGCTTAGACCTAGCGGGGGGGAATGAGCAGTTCTTC. Protein: CASSLDLAGGNEQFF.

This clonotype was seen many times. J is TRBJ2-1 and V is TRBV2, with D possibly matching TRBD2 (7 bases). CDR3 size: 14 residues. Germline values: CDR1 SNHLY, CDR2 FYNNEI. With 8 bases removed from V and 5 bases from J, the gap between germline ends came to 16 bases. CDR3 bases: TGTGCCAGCTATGGGGGGGGGCCCCACAATGAGCAGTTCTTC. Translating it yields CASYGGGPHNEQFF.

About this clonotype: Being one base from a much bigger clone, this may be a read error. The chain links TRBV7-9 to TRBJ1-4; D call uncertain. Looked up from germline, CDR1 is SEHNR and CDR2 is FQNEAQ (reference sequence). V was cut by 1 base and J by 9 bases, with 12 bases left in between. This CDR3 spans 14 amino acids. For the CDR3, the DNA is TGTGCCAGCAGCTTAGTATCGATGGGCAAAAAACTGTTTTTT. Its translation is CASSLVSMGKKLFF. The whole variable domain, remainder taken from reference TRBV7-9 and TRBJ1-4, is DTGVSQNPRHKITKRGQNVTFRCDPISEHNRLYWYRQTLGQGPEFLTYFQNEAQLEKSRLLSDRFSAERPKGSFSTLEIQRTEQGDSAMYLCASSLVSMGKKLFFGSGTQLSVL.

This clonotype was seen many times. The chain couples TRBV12-3 or TRBV12-4 to TRBJ2-1, with 10 nucleotides matching TRBD2. V trimming: 2 bases; J trimming: 1 base; junction bases outside the gene matches: 2. The CDR3 sequence is 16 residues long. The CDR3 DNA follows: TGTGCCAGCAGTTTACCACTAGCGGGGTCCTACAATGAGCAGTTCTTC. Amino acid sequence: CASSLPLAGSYNEQFF.

The V and J genes are TRBV7-9 and TRBJ2-1; a possible D gene is TRBD2 (5 bases). V shed 5 bases and J shed 10 bases, with 21 bases lying between them. CDR1 SEHNR and CDR2 FQNEAQ come from the germline V gene (reference sequence). This CDR3 comprises 15 residues. The CDR3 DNA reads as TGTGCCAGCAGCCCGCGGGCGGACCCGCCTGAGGAGCAGTTCTTC. This gives the protein CASSPRADPPEEQFF.

There are many counts of this clonotype. J is TRBJ1-5 and V is TRBV12-3 or TRBV12-4, with a possible D match to TRBD1 (6 bases). V lost 5 bases and J lost 4, with 15 bases in between. The CDR3 spans 15 residues. Here the CDR3 reads CASSPGVLGNQPQHF. CDR3 DNA: TGTGCCAGCAGTCCAGGGGTTTTAGGAAATCAGCCCCAGCATTTT.

There are many counts of this clonotype. This chain joins TRBV11-2 and TRBJ2-3; 13 positions agree with TRBD2. CDR3 length: 16 residues. CDR1 and CDR2 (germline): SGHAT, FQNNGV. V shed 3 bases, J shed 0 bases, and the junction held 0 bases outside the gene matches. The CDR3 reads CASSLTSGGSTDTQYF. DNA of the CDR3: TGTGCCAGCAGCTTGACTAGCGGGGGGAGCACAGATACGCAGTATTTT.

This clonotype showed up just a few times. The chain recombines TRBV15 with TRBJ2-3; no clear D gene. The CDR3 runs 16 residues. Trimming stripped 5 bases from V and 1 base from J, with 16 bases between. The germline V gene has CDR1 LNHNV and CDR2 YYDKDF (reference sequence). CDR3 sequence (DNA): TGTGCCACCAGCGCAGACCTGACCCTCCGCACAGATACGCAGTATTTT. Its protein product is CATSADLTLRTDTQYF.

This chain links TRBV7-2 with TRBJ2-3; TRBD1 is a possible D gene (5 bases). V lost 5 bases and J 10 bases, leaving 16 bases between the germline ends. Looked up from germline, CDR1 is SGHTA and CDR2 is FQGNSA. This CDR3 is 13 amino acids long. CDR3 in amino acids: CASSPGIRVPQYF. CDR3 nucleotides: TGTGCCAGCAGCCCAGGGATCCGGGTCCCGCAGTATTTT.

CDR3 in amino acids: CATSSEILQGRSGWSNQPQHF. The CDR3 DNA reads as TGTGCCACCAGCAGCGAGATTCTACAGGGGCGCTCAGGTTGGAGCAATCAGCCCCAGCATTTT. The chain has TRBV15 and TRBJ1-5; 7 nucleotides agree with TRBD1. J lost 1 base, V lost 3 bases, and 21 bases had no gene match. CDR3 size: 21 residues. Germline lookup yields CDR1 LNHNV and CDR2 YYDKDF (reference sequence).

This clonotype has a handful of counts. The chain links TRBV20-1 to TRBJ1-5; a weak D match, TRBD1 (6 bases). The germline CDR1 and CDR2 sequences are DFQATT and SNEGSKA (reference sequence). The V end was cut by 0 bases, the J end by 4 bases, with 13 bases between. The CDR3 runs to 15 residues. The CDR3 coding sequence is TGCAGTGCTAGAGATGGCAGGGGCGAAAATCAGCCCCAGCATTTT. It specifies CSARDGRGENQPQHF.

This clonotype was observed a few times. The V gene is TRBV4-1, the J gene TRBJ2-1; 8 bases are a match to TRBD1. The CDR3 sequence is 17 residues long. Losses at the gene ends were 1 base for V and 2 bases for J; bases not matched to a gene: 7. CDR1 MGHRA and CDR2 YSYEKL come from the germline V gene. CDR3 sequence reads: CASSQVKQGAAYNEQFF. CDR3 in DNA: TGCGCCAGCAGCCAAGTTAAGCAGGGGGCTGCCTACAATGAGCAGTTCTTC.

In this sample, this clonotype turned up a few times. The genes are TRBV10-3 and TRBJ2-5; D is perhaps TRBD1 (6 bases). Trimming took off 0 bases at V and 2 bases at J, with 7 bases between the two ends. CDR3 length equals 14 residues. CDR1 ENHRY and CDR2 SYGVKD come from the germline V gene. The CDR3 coding sequence is TGTGCCATCAGTGAGTCACAGGGACAAGAGACCCAGTACTTC. As protein: CAISESQGQETQYF.

Turning to this clonotype: Its ends do not fully match the called genes, so a read error is possible. The chain recombines TRBV3-1 with TRBJ2-7, with 7 bases that match TRBD1. The germline V gene encodes CDR1 LGHDT and CDR2 YNNKEL (reference sequence). This CDR3 contains 17 residues. Here the CDR3 reads CTSSRLPTGTGAHEQYF. CDR3 coding DNA: TGTACCAGCAGCCGACTACCGACGGGAACAGGGGCCCACGAGCAGTACTTC.

J is TRBJ1-1 and V is TRBV6-5; tentative D call: TRBD1 (6 bases). Per the germline V gene, CDR1 is MNHEY and CDR2 is SVGAGI. Trimming removed 4 bases at V and 0 bases at J, with 18 bases between. CDR3 size: 17 residues. In DNA form, the CDR3 reads TGTGCCAGCAGTTTTCCCCCCCCGACAGGCATGAACACTGAAGCTTTCTTT. As protein: CASSFPPPTGMNTEAFF.

This chain joins TRBV19 and TRBJ1-1; 7 bases align to TRBD1. The junction had 11 bases not matched to a gene; V was cut back by 7 bases and J by 3 bases. Germline V gene lookup returns CDR1 LNHDA and CDR2 SQIVND (reference sequence). This CDR3 region has 15 residues. The CDR3 DNA follows: TGTGCCAGTACCTTATATCGACAGGGTCACACTGAAGCTTTCTTT. Translated: CASTLYRQGHTEAFF.

This clonotype was detected many times. The gene calls are TRBV2 and TRBJ1-4; no definite D call. Trimming took off 4 bases at V and 0 bases at J, with 6 bases between the two ends. The germline V gene encodes CDR1 SNHLY and CDR2 FYNNEI. This CDR3 is built from 14 residues. The CDR3 reads CASSVWATNEKLFF. The CDR3 DNA is TGTGCCAGCAGTGTCTGGGCAACTAATGAAAAACTGTTTTTT.